Listed below are T cell receptor beta chains from one sample, sequenced in a study of blood T cell repertoires in COVID-19. Sequencing used immunoSEQ multiplex PCR; TCRdb keeps in-frame clones, though not all of them. This sample has 120,000 to 150,000 clones, with 80% to 90% found just once. Material for sequencing was peripheral blood. These TCRs come from a man aged 50-59 years who had recovered from COVID-19. The CDR3 runs from the conserved cysteine through the conserved F or W. Fields, in order: V gene, J gene, D gene, clone size, CDR3 protein, CDR3 DNA. The D gene is left open where the match is weak. Some rows have no size entry. The others give once, few or many, or a class for an expanded clone.

TRBV19	TRBJ1-5	TRBD1	few	CASSVRDRVQPQHF	TGTGCCAGTAGCGTTCGGGACAGGGTTCAGCCCCAGCATTTT
TRBV5-4	TRBJ2-2	.	few	CASSFNRGGQNTGELFF	TGTGCCAGCAGCTTTAACCGCGGGGGCCAGAACACCGGGGAGCTGTTTTTT
TRBV9	TRBJ1-1	TRBD1	.	CASSRRGLLNTEAFF	TGTGCCAGCAGCCGGAGGGGGCTGTTGAACACTGAAGCTTTCTTT
TRBV4-3	TRBJ1-2	TRBD1	.	CASSQDPRQGCTF	TGCGCCAGCAGCCAAGATCCGAGACAGGGCTGCACCTTC
TRBV15	TRBJ2-7	TRBD1	.	CATSRVPGQGYEQYF	TGTGCCACCAGCAGGGTGCCGGGACAGGGGTACGAGCAGTACTTC
TRBV13	TRBJ1-1	.	.	CASSVRLGDTEAFF	TGTGCCAGCAGTGTCAGGCTAGGGGACACTGAAGCTTTCTTT
TRBV9	TRBJ2-5	TRBD1	.	CASSLDRAEETQYF	TGTGCCAGCAGCCTGGACAGGGCAGAAGAGACCCAGTACTTC
TRBV5-1	TRBJ1-6	.	.	CASSPEDRRYSPLHF	TGCGCCAGCAGCCCCGAAGACAGGCGATATTCACCCCTCCACTTT
TRBV7-2	TRBJ2-7	.	.	CASSGQQVTNRYEQYF	TGTGCCAGCAGCGGACAACAGGTGACAAATCGCTACGAGCAGTACTTC
TRBV5-1	TRBJ1-5	TRBD1	few	CASSPQGAGQPQHF	TGCGCCAGCAGCCCGCAGGGGGCAGGTCAGCCCCAGCATTTT
TRBV2	TRBJ2-7	.	.	CASDAGNYEQYF	TGTGCCAGCGATGCGGGGAATTACGAGCAGTACTTC
TRBV9	TRBJ2-1	TRBD1	.	CASSATSQGPYNEQFF	TGTGCCAGCAGCGCAACCTCACAGGGGCCCTACAATGAGCAGTTCTTC
TRBV6-1	TRBJ1-5	TRBD1	.	CASSEAGTGSYQPQHF	TGTGCCAGCAGTGAAGCTGGGACAGGGTCTTATCAGCCCCAGCATTTT
TRBV9	TRBJ1-6	TRBD1	.	CASSDRTGRDNSPLHF	TGTGCCAGCAGCGACAGGACAGGGCGGGATAATTCACCCCTCCACTTT
TRBV5-1	TRBJ1-2	TRBD1	.	CASSPGQPHSGYTF	TGCGCCAGCAGCCCGGGACAGCCCCACAGTGGCTACACCTTC
TRBV6-2/TRBV6-3	TRBJ2-1	TRBD2	.	CASSYILLAQISSYNEQFF	TGTGCCAGCAGTTATATCTTACTAGCGCAAATTAGCTCCTACAATGAGCAGTTCTTC
TRBV5-1	TRBJ2-7	TRBD1	.	CASSLGTGAYEQYF	TGCGCCAGCAGCTTAGGGACAGGGGCCTACGAGCAGTACTTC
TRBV14	TRBJ1-6	.	.	CASSQDGPHRNNSPLHF	TGTGCCAGCAGCCAAGATGGACCCCACAGGAATAATTCACCCCTCCACTTT
TRBV7-9	TRBJ1-1	.	.	CASSLGAHSAAFF	TGTGCCAGCAGCTTAGGGGCCCACAGTGCAGCTTTCTTT
TRBV6-1	TRBJ2-7	TRBD1	.	CASSDRDRGEQYF	TGTGCCAGCAGTGACCGGGACAGGGGCGAGCAGTACTTC
TRBV6-6	TRBJ1-6	TRBD1	.	CASSYGQGLNSPLHF	TGTGCCAGCAGTTACGGACAGGGGTTGAATTCACCCCTCCACTTT
TRBV5-8	TRBJ2-3	.	.	CASRRTATDTQYF	TGTGCCAGCAGACGGACAGCCACAGATACGCAGTATTTT
TRBV5-6	TRBJ1-2	.	.	CASTRDTNYGYTF	TGTGCCAGCACTCGGGACACTAACTATGGCTACACCTTC